Listed below are T cell receptor beta chains from one sample, sequenced in a study of metastatic and nonmetastatic thyroid tumors. TCRdb reprocessed the PCR reads via MiXCR. The table lists about 24,000 clones, 20% to 30% of them singletons. Specimen: tumor tissue. The receptors shown here come from a male donor with papillary thyroid cancer or a benign thyroid nodule (not recorded which). Some clones in this sample may be carry-over from other donors' samples. Both conserved end residues are part of each CDR3. A D gene is named only where the DNA matches it firmly. Some rows have no size entry. The others give once, few or many, or a class for an expanded clone.

abundance | j_gene | v_gene | d_gene | CDR3nt | CDR3aa
NA | TRBJ1-5 | TRBV11-2 | NA | TGTGCCAGCATCTTAGGTCAGGGGAGACATCATCCCCAGCATTTT | CASILGQGRHHPQHF
many | TRBJ2-5 | TRBV5-1 | NA | TGCGCCAGCAGCTTTCAACAGGGGGGGGAGACCCAGTACTTC | CASSFQQGGETQYF
many | TRBJ1-1 | TRBV27 | NA | TGTGCCAGCAGTTTTCAGTCTGCGACTGAAGCTTTCTTT | CASSFQSATEAFF
NA | TRBJ2-2 | TRBV5-4 | NA | TGTGCCAGCAGCTCCGGGACGGGGAACACCGGGGAGCTGTTTTTT | CASSSGTGNTGELFF
many | TRBJ1-6 | TRBV19 | TRBD1 | TGTGTCAGTAGTCGGACAGGGCCAAACTCACCCCTCCACTTT | CVSSRTGPNSPLHF
few | TRBJ2-5 | TRBV7-2 | NA | TGTGCCAGCAGCTTCGGGGGACAGACCCAGTACTTC | CASSFGGQTQYF
medium-sized | TRBJ1-2 | TRBV27 | NA | TGTGCCAGCAGTTTATATCAGGGGAACTATGGCTACACCTTC | CASSLYQGNYGYTF
once | TRBJ2-7 | TRBV9 | NA | TGTGCCAGCAGCGTAGGGGTCGGGGTCGAGCAGCACTTC | CASSVGVGVEQHF
many | TRBJ2-6 | TRBV10-3 | NA | TGTGCCCCCCTCGGGTGGCAGGGGGGTATCGTCCTGACTTTC | CAPLGWQGGIVLTF
many | TRBJ2-7 | TRBV30 | NA | TGTGCCTGGAGCGCAGGCAACGAGCAGTACTTC | CAWSAGNEQYF
many | TRBJ2-1 | TRBV20-1 | TRBD2 | TGCAGTGCAGATAGCGGGAGGAGCTCCTACAATGAGCAGTTCTTC | CSADSGRSSYNEQFF
NA | TRBJ1-4 | TRBV30 | NA | TGTGCCTGGAGTGTAGTGTCGGGCTCTAATGAAAAACTGTTTTTT | CAWSVVSGSNEKLFF
few | TRBJ2-7 | TRBV19 | TRBD1 | TGTGCCAGTAGTCCCAGACAGGGGTCCTACGAGCAGTACTTC | CASSPRQGSYEQYF
medium-sized | TRBJ2-1 | TRBV12-3/TRBV12-4 | NA | TGTGCCAGCAGTTTCACAACATGGGAGACCGATGAGCAGTTCTTC | CASSFTTWETDEQFF
many | TRBJ2-7 | TRBV11-2 | NA | TGTGCCAGCAGCTTAAATTCACAGGGTGCCTACGAGCAGTACTTC | CASSLNSQGAYEQYF
NA | TRBJ1-1 | TRBV7-3 | NA | TGTGCCAGCAGCGCCGGGTCTATGAACACTGAAGCTTTCTTT | CASSAGSMNTEAFF
NA | TRBJ1-2 | TRBV28 | NA | TGTGCCAGCAGTCCCTGCAGGAGTAACTATGGCTACACATTC | CASSPCRSNYGYTF
many | TRBJ1-5 | TRBV5-5 | NA | TGTGCCAGCAGACGGACAGAAGCAAGTAATCAGCCCCAGCATTTT | CASRRTEASNQPQHF